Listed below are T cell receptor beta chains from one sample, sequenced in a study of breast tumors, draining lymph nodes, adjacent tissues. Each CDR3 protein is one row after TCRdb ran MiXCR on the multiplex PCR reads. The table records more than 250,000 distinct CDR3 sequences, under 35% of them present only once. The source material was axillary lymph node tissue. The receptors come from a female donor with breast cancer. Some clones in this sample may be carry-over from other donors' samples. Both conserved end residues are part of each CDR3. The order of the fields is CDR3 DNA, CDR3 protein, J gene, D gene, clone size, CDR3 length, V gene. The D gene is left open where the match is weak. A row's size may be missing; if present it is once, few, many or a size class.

DNA: TGCAGTGCTAGATTCACCGGGACTAGCGTAAATGAGCAGTTCTTC
CDR3: CSARFTGTSVNEQFF
J: TRBJ2-1
D: TRBD2
size: many
length: 15
V: TRBV20-1

DNA: TGTGCCAGCAGCACACCCCCGGGGGAACCTTCACCCCTCCACTTT
CDR3: CASSTPPGEPSPLHF
J: TRBJ1-6
D: -
size: many
length: 15
V: TRBV11-2

DNA: TGTGCCAGCAGCCAAGGTTGGCGGAGGGATGAGCAGTTCTTC
CDR3: CASSQGWRRDEQFF
J: TRBJ2-1
D: -
size: -
length: 14
V: TRBV3-1

DNA: TGTGCCAGTAGTATAGATTGGGCAGGGGGGGATACGCAGTATTTT
CDR3: CASSIDWAGGDTQYF
J: TRBJ2-3
D: -
size: -
length: 15
V: TRBV19

DNA: TGTGCCACCAGCAGAGATCGGGTTAGCACAGATACGCAGTATTTT
CDR3: CATSRDRVSTDTQYF
J: TRBJ2-3
D: -
size: many
length: 15
V: TRBV15

DNA: TGTGCCAGCAGCGTAGACGGAAACACTGAACCTTTCTTT
CDR3: CASSVDGNTEPFF
J: TRBJ1-1
D: -
size: -
length: 13
V: TRBV9

DNA: TGTGCCAGCAGCTTGGGACTGACCTCTGGAAACACCATATATTTT
CDR3: CASSLGLTSGNTIYF
J: TRBJ1-3
D: -
size: many
length: 15
V: TRBV11-1

DNA: TGTGCCAGCAGTTACTCCACCGGGGAGCTGTTTTTT
CDR3: CASSYSTGELFF
J: TRBJ2-2
D: -
size: many
length: 12
V: TRBV6-5

DNA: TGTGCCATCAGTGACTTGCCAAGGGGTGGTAGCACAGATACGCAGTATTTT
CDR3: CAISDLPRGGSTDTQYF
J: TRBJ2-3
D: -
size: many
length: 17
V: TRBV10-3

DNA: TGTGCCATCAGTGGGGGAGAGACCTATCCACCCCTCCACTTT
CDR3: CAISGGETYPPLHF
J: TRBJ1-6
D: -
size: -
length: 14
V: TRBV10-3

DNA: TGTGCCAGCAGCGTGAGGACAGGTCTTACAACTAATGAAAAACTGTTTTTT
CDR3: CASSVRTGLTTNEKLFF
J: TRBJ1-4
D: TRBD1
size: -
length: 17
V: TRBV5-4

DNA: TGTGCCAGCAGCTCCGACCTGAACACTGAAGCTTTCTTT
CDR3: CASSSDLNTEAFF
J: TRBJ1-1
D: -
size: -
length: 13
V: TRBV4-2

DNA: TGTGCCAGCAACTCATCCTTCAAGGTCGGGTACACTGAAGCTTTCTTT
CDR3: CASNSSFKVGYTEAFF
J: TRBJ1-1
D: -
size: few
length: 16
V: TRBV7-8

DNA: TGTGCCAGTGGAATTAGAGGCACTCGGGAGCAGTACTTC
CDR3: CASGIRGTREQYF
J: TRBJ2-7
D: -
size: many
length: 13
V: TRBV19

DNA: TGTGCCTGGAGTCCCTGGGCCTCCGGGGGGGAGCTGTTTTTT
CDR3: CAWSPWASGGELFF
J: TRBJ2-2
D: -
size: -
length: 14
V: TRBV30

DNA: TGTGCTAGCAGCTTAACCGCCCCGGGGGCCACAGAGACCCAGTACTTC
CDR3: CASSLTAPGATETQYF
J: TRBJ2-5
D: -
size: many
length: 16
V: TRBV7-7

DNA: TGCAGTGCTAGAGACCCAGGCCCGAGCGGGAGAAATTCGCCGCAGTATTTT
CDR3: CSARDPGPSGRNSPQYF
J: TRBJ2-3
D: TRBD2
size: many
length: 17
V: TRBV20-1

DNA: TGTGCCAGCAGCTTATTGCGGGCTATGGGGGTAATCGCAGATACGCAGTATTTT
CDR3: CASSLLRAMGVIADTQYF
J: TRBJ2-3
D: -
size: many
length: 18
V: TRBV7-2

DNA: TGTGCCAGTGCCCGGACAGGCAATTCACCCCTCCACTTT
CDR3: CASARTGNSPLHF
J: TRBJ1-6
D: TRBD1
size: -
length: 13
V: TRBV19

DNA: TGTGCCAGCAGCCAGCTAGGTCGGGGGCCAGATACGCAGTATTTT
CDR3: CASSQLGRGPDTQYF
J: TRBJ2-3
D: -
size: many
length: 15
V: TRBV14

DNA: TGTGCCAGCAGTTACTCGATAGCGGGAGGTTCAGAGACCCAGTACTTC
CDR3: CASSYSIAGGSETQYF
J: TRBJ2-5
D: TRBD2
size: -
length: 16
V: TRBV6-5

DNA: TGTGCCAGCAGTTTATCGTGGGGGCCCCAAGAGACCCAGTACTTC
CDR3: CASSLSWGPQETQYF
J: TRBJ2-5
D: -
size: -
length: 15
V: TRBV27

DNA: TGTGCCACCAGTGATTCAAGGACAGGGAGTAACGAGCAGTACTTC
CDR3: CATSDSRTGSNEQYF
J: TRBJ2-7
D: TRBD1
size: many
length: 15
V: TRBV24-1

DNA: TGTGCCAGCAGCGCGAGTATCGGAGGTTCCCTTTCTACCCCCGGGGAGCTGTTTTTT
CDR3: CASSASIGGSLSTPGELFF
J: TRBJ2-2
D: -
size: -
length: 19
V: TRBV9

DNA: TGTGCTAGTGGACCCGGACAGGGGGCGGGAGATACGCAGTATTTT
CDR3: CASGPGQGAGDTQYF
J: TRBJ2-3
D: TRBD1
size: many
length: 15
V: TRBV12-5

DNA: TGTGCCTGGAGGCCGATCGGAGGGTTCGACGAGCAGTACTTC
CDR3: CAWRPIGGFDEQYF
J: TRBJ2-7
D: -
size: -
length: 14
V: TRBV30

DNA: TGTGCCAGCAGTTTAGGGATGGGGATGAACACTGAAGCTTTCTTT
CDR3: CASSLGMGMNTEAFF
J: TRBJ1-1
D: -
size: -
length: 15
V: TRBV12-3/TRBV12-4

DNA: TGCAGTGCTAGCCCCAGGACAGGGACGGTGGGAAACACCATATATTTT
CDR3: CSASPRTGTVGNTIYF
J: TRBJ1-3
D: TRBD1
size: many
length: 16
V: TRBV20-1

DNA: TGCGCCAGCAGCTTGGCCGTGGGGTCACGGACAGATACGCAGTATTTT
CDR3: CASSLAVGSRTDTQYF
J: TRBJ2-3
D: -
size: many
length: 16
V: TRBV5-1

DNA: TGCAGTACCTCTACATTAGCGGGGGGGATTAGACGGACCCAGTACTTC
CDR3: CSTSTLAGGIRRTQYF
J: TRBJ2-5
D: TRBD2
size: -
length: 16
V: TRBV20-1

DNA: TGTGCCAGCAGACTTCAGTACACTGAAGCTTTCTTT
CDR3: CASRLQYTEAFF
J: TRBJ1-1
D: -
size: few
length: 12
V: TRBV12-3/TRBV12-4

DNA: TGTGCTAGTGCGACGACGGACGAGGGGGAGCAGTACTTC
CDR3: CASATTDEGEQYF
J: TRBJ2-7
D: -
size: many
length: 13
V: TRBV12-5

DNA: TGTGCCAGCAGCTTAGAGGGGACTAGCGGGAGTGGGACCCAGTACTTC
CDR3: CASSLEGTSGSGTQYF
J: TRBJ2-5
D: TRBD2
size: many
length: 16
V: TRBV11-2

DNA: TGTGCCAGCAGCCCAACCACTAGCTACAATGAGCAGTTCTTC
CDR3: CASSPTTSYNEQFF
J: TRBJ2-1
D: -
size: many
length: 14
V: TRBV7-9

DNA: TGTGCCAGCAGTCCACTCAGTACCTACGAGCAGTACTTC
CDR3: CASSPLSTYEQYF
J: TRBJ2-7
D: -
size: many
length: 13
V: TRBV12-3/TRBV12-4

DNA: TGTGCCAGCAGTTCGGGACGCAGGCACACTGAAGCTTTCTTT
CDR3: CASSSGRRHTEAFF
J: TRBJ1-1
D: -
size: -
length: 14
V: TRBV12-3/TRBV12-4